This is a list of T cell receptor beta chains from one sample in a study of blood T cell repertoires in COVID-19. The repertoire was sequenced with immunoSEQ multiplex PCR; TCRdb's copy has only in-frame clones and lacks some. This sample has tens of thousands of clones, with 88% found just once. The specimen was peripheral blood. These receptors all come from a human donor in a cohort sampled during active COVID-19. Both conserved end residues are part of each CDR3. D genes are given only for firm matches.

j_call	d_call	v_call	cdr3_aa
TRBJ2-3	TRBD2	TRBV6-5	CASSYGAGGSDTQYF
TRBJ1-3	-	TRBV7-6	CASSFGLNSGNTIYF
TRBJ1-5	-	TRBV19	CASSTGPNSNQPQHF
TRBJ2-3	TRBD2	TRBV24-1	CATSDPSPSGAEDTQYF
TRBJ2-2	TRBD2	TRBV3-1/TRBV3-2	CASTRLSGGNTGELFF
TRBJ2-2	TRBD2	TRBV6-2/TRBV6-3	CASSYLRGLAGRRGGELFF
TRBJ1-4	-	TRBV6-1	CASSEGTPRSAIF
TRBJ1-6	-	TRBV6-6	CASSYSTGRSNSPLHF
TRBJ1-2	TRBD1	TRBV28	CASVEPQGGAYGYTF
TRBJ2-3	-	TRBV7-2	CASSRSRGSGDTQYF
TRBJ2-7	-	TRBV5-1	CASSLGQGGEQYF
TRBJ2-7	TRBD2	TRBV5-4	CASSTGGLAGSSYEQYF
TRBJ2-5	-	TRBV2	CASSEARDRVETQYF
TRBJ2-1	TRBD2	TRBV5-4	CASSLPGLAAYNEQFF
TRBJ2-6	TRBD1	TRBV27	CASSYLTPGQGAFTGANVLTF
TRBJ2-3	TRBD2	TRBV7-3	CASSFGGSRADTQYF
TRBJ1-4	-	TRBV9	CASSGQGPGEKLFF
TRBJ2-1	-	TRBV18	CASSPAVRQSYNEQFF
TRBJ2-4	TRBD2	TRBV11-1	CASSSKREGAKNIQYF
TRBJ1-6	-	TRBV6-5	CASNAGDILSLHF
TRBJ2-3	TRBD2	TRBV7-6	CASSLGAGGTDTQYF
TRBJ2-2	-	TRBV19	CASSIAGYGGELFF
TRBJ2-7	-	TRBV4-1	CASSQDRRDEQYF
TRBJ1-2	-	TRBV30	CAWSVEGVWEGYTF
TRBJ2-3	TRBD2	TRBV11-1	CASSWTSGRDTQYF
TRBJ2-5	TRBD2	TRBV5-1	CASSSDSGSPKETQYF
TRBJ1-2	TRBD1	TRBV23-1	CASMGQGTLAGILIYGYTF
TRBJ2-7	-	TRBV6-5	CASREGSRTYEQYF
TRBJ2-5	TRBD2	TRBV28	CASRISGKETQYF
TRBJ1-5	-	TRBV30	CAWRSGFNQPQHF
TRBJ2-7	-	TRBV24-1	CATSPRGRYEQYF
TRBJ2-1	TRBD2	TRBV15	CATSKGSRLAGGDNEQFF
TRBJ1-4	-	TRBV6-5	CASSSYGPTNEKLFF
TRBJ1-1	TRBD1	TRBV28	CASSPTTGKNTEAFF
TRBJ2-7	-	TRBV5-5	CASSLRTAPSYEQYF
TRBJ1-1	TRBD1	TRBV7-9	CASSFRQGGVNTEAFF
TRBJ2-3	-	TRBV29-1	CSVDYTDTQYF
TRBJ2-7	TRBD1	TRBV7-9	CASRMTGYAEQYF
TRBJ1-3	-	TRBV6-6	CASSYGGGNTIYF
TRBJ1-4	TRBD1	TRBV7-2	CASSLAPGQINEKLFF
TRBJ2-7	TRBD2	TRBV4-2	CASSQESGGIYEQYF
TRBJ2-7	TRBD2	TRBV2	CASGLAGPYEQYF
TRBJ2-3	TRBD2	TRBV7-9	CASSQGLAGSRTDTQYF
TRBJ1-2	-	TRBV7-9	CASSLVTAILTYNYGYTF
TRBJ2-1	-	TRBV24-1	CATSSGGTGYNEQFF
TRBJ1-1	-	TRBV4-3	CASSQVPGNTEAFF
TRBJ2-1	TRBD2	TRBV13	CASSTLTSVSYNEQFF
TRBJ2-3	-	TRBV28	CATFGRTDTQYF
TRBJ1-1	-	TRBV28	CASIGGNTEAFF
TRBJ2-7	TRBD2	TRBV11-2	CASSRTSGSSYEQYF
TRBJ1-2	TRBD1	TRBV6-5	CASSSNRGRIQGYTF
TRBJ2-2	-	TRBV14	CASSQFSAGLPAEELFF